The rows below give T cell receptor beta chains drawn from one sample of a study of blood T cells in healthy people across ages. TCRdb re-derived calls from the 5' RACE reads in MiXCR, one entry per CDR3 protein. This sample yields over 1,200,000 distinct CDR3 sequences, of which approximately 59% are seen a single time; 6.5% to 8.5% belongs to the top ten. The source material was blood. The receptors shown here come from a man aged 18 to 30 in good health. CDR3s include the opening cysteine and the closing phenylalanine or tryptophan. D genes are given only for firm matches. Expanded clones get a size class; other rows say once, few or many, or leave the size out.

V: TRBV20-1; size: -; J: TRBJ1-2; D: TRBD1; CDR3: CSAPITLGQGGYGYTF; DNA: TGCAGTGCGCCGATTACGCTCGGACAGGGCGGATATGGCTACACCTTC
V: TRBV4-1; size: -; J: TRBJ2-7; D: -; CDR3: CASSHIESHPGVEQYF; DNA: TGCGCCAGCAGCCATATCGAGAGTCACCCTGGGGTCGAGCAGTACTTC
V: TRBV7-2; size: few; J: TRBJ2-5; D: TRBD2; CDR3: CASGLGSGETQYF; DNA: TGTGCCAGCGGACTAGGGTCAGGTGAGACCCAGTACTTC
V: TRBV4-1; size: -; J: TRBJ2-7; D: TRBD2; CDR3: CASGAGDYEQYF; DNA: TGCGCCAGCGGGGCGGGGGACTACGAGCAGTACTTC
V: TRBV12-3/TRBV12-4; size: -; J: TRBJ2-1; D: -; CDR3: CASSFATPYNEQFF; DNA: TGTGCCAGCAGTTTCGCGACCCCCTACAATGAGCAGTTCTTC
V: TRBV5-1; size: -; J: TRBJ2-1; D: -; CDR3: CASSLWGANNEQFF; DNA: TGCGCCAGCAGCCTTTGGGGGGCCAACAATGAGCAGTTCTTC
V: TRBV7-9; size: -; J: TRBJ2-3; D: -; CDR3: CASSPWEDDSFSTDTQYF; DNA: TGTGCCAGCAGCCCGTGGGAGGACGACAGCTTTAGCACAGATACGCAGTATTTT
V: TRBV12-3/TRBV12-4; size: -; J: TRBJ2-1; D: TRBD2; CDR3: CASSPGGGRFNEQFF; DNA: TGTGCCAGCAGTCCCGGTGGCGGGAGGTTCAATGAGCAGTTCTTC
V: TRBV29-1; size: -; J: TRBJ2-1; D: -; CDR3: CSVEKWQGYYNGQFF; DNA: TGCAGCGTTGAGAAATGGCAGGGTTATTACAATGGGCAGTTCTTC
V: TRBV7-2; size: -; J: TRBJ2-1; D: -; CDR3: CASSLVLPGLYNEQFF; DNA: TGTGCCAGCAGCTTAGTCCTCCCGGGACTTTACAATGAGCAGTTCTTC
V: TRBV5-1; size: few; J: TRBJ1-3; D: -; CDR3: CASSSTISGNTIYF; DNA: TGCGCCAGCAGCAGTACGATCTCTGGAAACACCATATATTTT
V: TRBV10-3; size: -; J: TRBJ1-5; D: -; CDR3: CAVGRGSNQPQHF; DNA: TGTGCCGTAGGTCGGGGGAGCAATCAGCCCCAGCATTTT
V: TRBV27; size: few; J: TRBJ1-1; D: TRBD1; CDR3: CASSLSDRGSTEAFF; DNA: TGTGCCAGCAGTTTATCCGACAGGGGGTCGACTGAAGCTTTCTTT
V: TRBV27; size: -; J: TRBJ2-7; D: -; CDR3: CASSNSATSYEQYF; DNA: TGTGCCAGCAGTAATTCGGCGACCTCCTACGAGCAGTACTTC
V: TRBV29-1; size: -; J: TRBJ2-7; D: TRBD1; CDR3: CSVDGTDYEQYF; DNA: TGCAGCGTTGATGGGACAGATTACGAGCAGTACTTC
V: TRBV11-3; size: -; J: TRBJ2-4; D: -; CDR3: CATNNGSYAGSGGNIQYF; DNA: TGTGCCACCAACAATGGGTCGTATGCCGGGAGTGGTGGAAACATTCAGTACTTC
V: TRBV6-5; size: few; J: TRBJ2-6; D: -; CDR3: CASSYNGRGSGANVLTF; DNA: TGTGCCAGCAGTTACAATGGGCGCGGATCTGGGGCCAACGTCCTGACTTTC
V: TRBV12-3/TRBV12-4; size: -; J: TRBJ2-3; D: -; CDR3: CASSLLVQDTQYF; DNA: TGTGCCAGCAGTTTGCTAGTCCAAGATACGCAGTATTTT
V: TRBV6-1; size: few; J: TRBJ2-3; D: -; CDR3: CASSQPGASTDTQYF; DNA: TGTGCCAGCAGTCAACCAGGGGCTAGCACAGATACGCAGTATTTT
V: TRBV24-1; size: -; J: TRBJ2-7; D: -; CDR3: CATIRQYEQYF; DNA: TGTGCCACTATTAGACAATACGAGCAGTACTTC
V: TRBV7-2; size: -; J: TRBJ1-1; D: -; CDR3: CASSLPGRQTEAFF; DNA: TGTGCCAGCAGCTTGCCAGGACGACAGACTGAAGCTTTCTTT
V: TRBV10-3; size: -; J: TRBJ2-1; D: TRBD2; CDR3: CAISVGRAPSSYNEQFF; DNA: TGTGCCATCAGTGTCGGGAGGGCCCCAAGCTCCTACAATGAGCAGTTCTTC
V: TRBV28; size: -; J: TRBJ2-1; D: -; CDR3: CASSPPRGPPWEQFF; DNA: TGTGCCAGCAGTCCCCCTAGGGGCCCTCCTTGGGAGCAGTTCTTC
V: TRBV4-3; size: -; J: TRBJ1-2; D: -; CDR3: CASSQDIQGLRGYTF; DNA: TGCGCCAGCAGCCAAGATATCCAGGGATTGCGGGGCTACACCTTC
V: TRBV20-1; size: -; J: TRBJ2-5; D: -; CDR3: CSARDPDIETQYF; DNA: TGCAGTGCTAGAGATCCGGACATAGAGACCCAGTACTTC
V: TRBV12-3/TRBV12-4; size: few; J: TRBJ2-5; D: -; CDR3: CASTSDEGTQYF; DNA: TGTGCCAGCACCTCGGATGAGGGGACCCAGTACTTC
V: TRBV6-2/TRBV6-3; size: -; J: TRBJ2-1; D: -; CDR3: CASSYRRGYNEQFF; DNA: TGTGCCAGCAGTTATAGGCGGGGCTACAATGAGCAGTTCTTC
V: TRBV4-3; size: -; J: TRBJ2-3; D: TRBD1; CDR3: CASSQDRDRTDTQYF; DNA: TGCGCCAGCAGCCAGGACAGGGATAGGACAGATACGCAGTATTTT
V: TRBV7-2; size: once; J: TRBJ1-6; D: -; CDR3: CASSLRQPDNSPLHF; DNA: TGTGCCAGCAGCCTGAGACAACCTGATAATTCACCCCTCCACTTT
V: TRBV6-2/TRBV6-3; size: -; J: TRBJ2-5; D: TRBD2; CDR3: CASSYLAGAVGETQYF; DNA: TGTGCCAGCAGTTATTTGGCGGGAGCTGTTGGAGAGACCCAGTACTTC
V: TRBV4-1; size: -; J: TRBJ1-6; D: -; CDR3: CASSQEDNSPLHF; DNA: TGCGCCAGCAGCCAAGAGGACAATTCACCCCTCCACTTT
V: TRBV15; size: once; J: TRBJ2-3; D: TRBD2; CDR3: CATQEYSGSTDTQYF; DNA: TGTGCCACCCAGGAATACAGCGGGAGTACAGATACGCAGTATTTT
V: TRBV6-2/TRBV6-3; size: -; J: TRBJ1-1; D: -; CDR3: CASSYTYSGEAFF; DNA: TGTGCCAGCAGTTACACTTACTCGGGTGAAGCTTTCTTT
V: TRBV6-2/TRBV6-3; size: -; J: TRBJ2-5; D: -; CDR3: CASRGSWDPQETQYF; DNA: TGTGCAAGCCGGGGCAGCTGGGATCCCCAAGAGACCCAGTACTTC
V: TRBV5-1; size: -; J: TRBJ1-2; D: -; CDR3: CASSLGALTQTRGYTF; DNA: TGCGCCAGCAGCCTGGGAGCCCTAACCCAAACTCGGGGCTACACCTTC
V: TRBV6-1; size: -; J: TRBJ2-7; D: TRBD1; CDR3: CASRQGQGFPYEQYF; DNA: TGTGCCAGCAGACAAGGACAGGGCTTCCCCTACGAGCAGTACTTC
V: TRBV20-1; size: few; J: TRBJ1-2; D: TRBD1; CDR3: CSVSTGGRYYGYTF; DNA: TGCAGTGTTTCCACAGGGGGCAGGTACTATGGCTACACCTTC
V: TRBV20-1; size: -; J: TRBJ2-3; D: TRBD2; CDR3: CSAKPGLNTDTQYF; DNA: TGCAGTGCTAAGCCGGGACTAAACACAGATACGCAGTATTTT
V: TRBV4-2; size: -; J: TRBJ2-5; D: TRBD2; CDR3: CASSQDRLAGGQEQYF; DNA: TGTGCCAGCAGCCAAGATAGGTTGGCGGGGGGGCAGGAGCAGTACTTC
V: TRBV20-1; size: few; J: TRBJ2-1; D: TRBD1; CDR3: CSARRDRNFNEQFF; DNA: TGCAGTGCTAGAAGGGACAGGAACTTCAATGAGCAGTTCTTC
V: TRBV30; size: few; J: TRBJ2-7; D: -; CDR3: CAWNPVGLEQYF; DNA: TGTGCCTGGAACCCGGTCGGCCTCGAGCAGTACTTC
V: TRBV2; size: -; J: TRBJ1-1; D: TRBD1; CDR3: CASRADRVTEAFF; DNA: TGTGCCAGCAGGGCAGACAGGGTCACTGAAGCTTTCTTT
V: TRBV4-1; size: -; J: TRBJ1-1; D: TRBD1; CDR3: CASSQWLGVIDRENTEAFF; DNA: TGCGCCAGCAGCCAATGGTTGGGTGTGATTGACAGGGAGAACACTGAAGCTTTCTTT
V: TRBV5-5; size: few; J: TRBJ1-1; D: -; CDR3: CASSLTGVMNTEAFF; DNA: TGTGCCAGCAGCTTAACGGGGGTCATGAACACTGAAGCTTTCTTT
V: TRBV27; size: -; J: TRBJ2-7; D: TRBD2; CDR3: CASSLSQRASGTYEQYF; DNA: TGTGCCAGCAGTTTATCCCAAAGGGCTAGCGGGACGTACGAGCAGTACTTC
V: TRBV28; size: -; J: TRBJ1-2; D: -; CDR3: CASSLAGEGLYGYTF; DNA: TGTGCCAGCAGTTTAGCCGGAGAGGGCCTCTATGGCTACACCTTC
V: TRBV20-1; size: few; J: TRBJ2-1; D: -; CDR3: CSAIWQGLFNEQFF; DNA: TGCAGTGCTATCTGGCAGGGCCTCTTCAATGAGCAGTTCTTC
V: TRBV27; size: few; J: TRBJ1-2; D: -; CDR3: CASSLSPGAYGYTF; DNA: TGTGCCAGCAGTTTATCGCCAGGGGCCTATGGCTACACCTTC
V: TRBV29-1; size: -; J: TRBJ1-1; D: -; CDR3: CSVWTVTNTEAFF; DNA: TGCAGCGTGTGGACAGTCACGAACACTGAAGCTTTCTTT
V: TRBV7-9; size: -; J: TRBJ2-3; D: TRBD2; CDR3: CASSLAQTSGVSTDTQYF; DNA: TGTGCCAGCAGCTTAGCCCAGACTAGCGGGGTTAGCACAGATACGCAGTATTTT
V: TRBV4-3; size: -; J: TRBJ2-1; D: -; CDR3: CASSPKARLPNEQFF; DNA: TGCGCCAGCAGCCCTAAGGCGAGACTTCCCAATGAGCAGTTCTTC
V: TRBV5-1; size: -; J: TRBJ1-1; D: TRBD1; CDR3: CASSYEQGAYTEAFF; DNA: TGCGCCAGCAGCTATGAACAGGGGGCTTACACTGAAGCTTTCTTT
V: TRBV20-1; size: few; J: TRBJ2-3; D: TRBD2; CDR3: CSAREGGGKLDTQYF; DNA: TGCAGTGCTAGAGAGGGCGGGGGGAAGTTGGATACGCAGTATTTT
V: TRBV7-2; size: -; J: TRBJ2-5; D: -; CDR3: CASSLQGGAEETQYF; DNA: TGTGCCAGCAGCTTACAAGGGGGGGCCGAGGAGACCCAGTACTTC
V: TRBV29-1; size: few; J: TRBJ1-2; D: -; CDR3: CSVGGQGGSYGYTF; DNA: TGCAGCGTTGGAGGTCAGGGAGGGTCCTATGGCTACACCTTC
V: TRBV12-3/TRBV12-4; size: few; J: TRBJ2-1; D: -; CDR3: CASSPWDNEQFF; DNA: TGTGCCAGCAGCCCTTGGGACAATGAGCAGTTCTTC
V: TRBV12-3/TRBV12-4; size: few; J: TRBJ2-5; D: TRBD2; CDR3: CASSFTSGRETQYF; DNA: TGTGCCAGCAGTTTTACTAGCGGGCGGGAGACCCAGTACTTC
V: TRBV4-3; size: -; J: TRBJ1-2; D: -; CDR3: CASSQETGVFSNYGYTF; DNA: TGCGCCAGCAGCCAAGAAACGGGGGTTTTCTCCAACTATGGCTACACCTTC
V: TRBV5-1; size: -; J: TRBJ1-4; D: TRBD1; CDR3: CASSSTGATTNEKLFF; DNA: TGCGCCAGCAGCTCGACAGGGGCTACAACTAATGAAAAACTGTTTTTT